This T cell receptor (beta chain) derives from a study of shared T cell receptors in the human thymus. The CDR3 contains 15 residues. Losses at the gene ends were 4 bases for V and 0 bases for J; bases not matched to a gene: 5. Germline V gene lookup returns CDR1 LNHDA and CDR2 SQIVND (reference sequence). Libraries were prepared by immunoSEQ multiplex PCR; TCRdb keeps only in-frame clonotypes and omits some of them. There are 450,000 to 650,000 clones in the sample; about 80% occur only once, and roughly 0.013% lies in the top ten. These data were also filed under a second study, of human thymus T cells. In that study: Having corrective surgery for congenital heart defects, healthy Finnish infants were the ones who donated. Corrective cardiac operations yielded the resected thymus tissue. The authors found apparently biased V and J gene usage in thymic and blood repertoires. Related studies found that unrelated individuals share highly overlapping thymic repertoires.

The receptor was isolated from a boy younger than two with a congenital heart defect. Sequenced material: thymocytes. The chain has TRBV19 and TRBJ1-1; 7 bases are shared with TRBD1. CDR3 DNA: TGTGCCAGTAGTACGGGGACAGTCATGAACACTGAAGCTTTCTTT. Residues: CASSTGTVMNTEAFF.